This T cell receptor beta chain was sequenced in a study of T cells in Graves' hyperthyroidism and ophthalmopathy. Regions amplified from RNA transcripts were the TCR beta CDR3 regions. When the TCR CDR3 underwent first-round RT-PCR, the HTBI primer set was used. TCRdb called the multiplex PCR reads again in MiXCR, with one record for every CDR3 protein. Of 200,000 to 250,000 distinct CDR3 sequences detected, about a sixth appear once; the ten largest clones hold roughly 50%. This CDR3 has 14 amino acids. From germline, CDR1 is KGHSH and CDR2 LQKENI. The V gene lost 1 base and the J gene lost 4 bases, with 10 bases spanning the gap. This clonotype was seen at least ten times.

This receptor was obtained from a woman aged 50 to 60 with Graves' hyperthyroidism. Material for sequencing was blood. V usage is TRBV18 and J usage is TRBJ1-1, with D possibly TRBD1 on 6 matching bases. DNA for the CDR3: TGTGCCAGCTCACCACGCGAGGGGGGCACTGAAGCTTTCTTT. This sequence encodes CASSPREGGTEAFF.